The present TCR beta chain was sequenced within a study of shared clonotypes between healthy human individuals. Study-level points and caveats: In a handful of donors, about 5% of naive CD4 clonotypes appeared in common.

CDR3 length: 14 residues. V lost 2 bases and J lost 7, with 14 bases in between. Germline assignment: CDR1 MDHEN and CDR2 SYDVKM. This clone has a handful of counts. The antigen is unknown. The assay ran at deep level. TCRdb's copy holds only in-frame clones and misses some; the assay was immunoSEQ multiplex PCR. The sample shows approximately 720,000 clones, just over 90% of them seen only once. CD45RO-negative cells were positively selected for CCR7, leaving out terminally differentiated effector memory CD45RA+ cells. The study drew its donors from healthy HIV-negative adults without recent acute infections or vaccinations.

This sequence was found in a man aged 25 to 40 in good health. The rearrangement uses TRBV28 and TRBJ1-2; D uncertain. Material: naive CD8+ T cells sorted from blood. The CDR3 protein is CASSLPGVFGGYTF. The CDR3 DNA reads as TGTGCCAGCAGTTTACCCGGTGTATTCGGTGGCTACACCTTC.